The source of this T cell receptor (beta chain) is a study of cytomegalovirus exposure and HLA in healthy donors. Study-wide results and caveats: In a later analysis, TCR beta V- and J-gene trimming showed a link to a missense DCLRE1C variant. Using the classifier, cytomegalovirus status was reportedly diagnosed with high specificity and sensitivity. About 87% or about 30% of the time was how often most TCR beta V segments were productive, according to an earlier analysis. Listed as cytomegalovirus-associated were roughly 180 TCR beta chains.

The germline V gene encodes CDR1 SGHAT and CDR2 FQNNGV. This CDR3 has 13 amino acids. Trimming removed 4 bases at V and 0 bases at J, with 6 bases between. Primers included in the PCR were 60 Vbeta and 13 Jbeta primers. Sequenced by immunoSEQ multiplex PCR; TCRdb stores in-frame clones only, minus some. The sample has approximately 120,000 clones, 73% seen once. As concerns this clone: Its antigen is not identified.

This TCR was sampled from a man aged 35 to 55 in good health and CMV-seronegative. This rearrangement joins TRBV11-2 to TRBJ2-5, with D uncertain. The sample comprised PBMCs. The CDR3: CASSSSYQETQYF. In DNA form, the CDR3 reads TGTGCCAGCAGCTCCTCGTACCAAGAGACCCAGTACTTC.